The present TCR beta chain was sequenced within a study of technical replicates of blood from a handful of donors. Germline-derived CDR1 and CDR2 are SNHLY and FYNNEI. The ends lost 8 bases at V and 12 bases at J; junction bases unmatched: 10. This CDR3 contains 11 residues. TCRdb's table, derived via immunoSEQ multiplex PCR, lists solely in-frame clones and lacks some. The sample carries 66,000 or so clones, around nine tenths recorded once. Sequences were obtained from PBMCs. The sequence came from a human donor in good health. Some clones in this sample may be carry-over from other donors' samples. The V gene is TRBV2, the J gene TRBJ2-7; 7 bases are a match to TRBD1. The CDR3 loop is CASSRQGSRYF. The CDR3 bases are TGTGCCAGCTCTCGACAGGGCTCGAGGTACTTC.